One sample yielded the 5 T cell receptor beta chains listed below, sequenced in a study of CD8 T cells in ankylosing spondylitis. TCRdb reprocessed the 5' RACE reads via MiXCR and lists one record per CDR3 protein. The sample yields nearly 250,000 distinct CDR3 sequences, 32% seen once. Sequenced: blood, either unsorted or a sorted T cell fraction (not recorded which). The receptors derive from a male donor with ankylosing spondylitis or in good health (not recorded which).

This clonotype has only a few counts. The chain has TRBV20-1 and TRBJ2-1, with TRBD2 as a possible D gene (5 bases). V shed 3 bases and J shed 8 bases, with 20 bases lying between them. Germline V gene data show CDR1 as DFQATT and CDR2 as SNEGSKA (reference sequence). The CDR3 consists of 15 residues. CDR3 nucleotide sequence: TGCAGTGCTAGTTTCACGGTTACTCTGCGGGATGAGCAGTTCTTC. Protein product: CSASFTVTLRDEQFF.

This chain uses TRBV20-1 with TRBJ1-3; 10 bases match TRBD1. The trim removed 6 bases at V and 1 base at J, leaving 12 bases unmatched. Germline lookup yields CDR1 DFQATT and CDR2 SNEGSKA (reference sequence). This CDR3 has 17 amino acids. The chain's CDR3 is CSARRDRGTISGNTIYF. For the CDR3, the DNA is TGCAGTGCGAGAAGGGACAGGGGAACTATTTCTGGAAACACCATATATTTT.

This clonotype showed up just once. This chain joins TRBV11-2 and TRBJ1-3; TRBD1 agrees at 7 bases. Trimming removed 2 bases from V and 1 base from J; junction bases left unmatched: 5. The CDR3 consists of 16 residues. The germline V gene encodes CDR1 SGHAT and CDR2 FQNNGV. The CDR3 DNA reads TGTGCCAGCAGCTTATGGTCAGGGGGTTCTGGAAACACCATATATTTT. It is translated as CASSLWSGGSGNTIYF.

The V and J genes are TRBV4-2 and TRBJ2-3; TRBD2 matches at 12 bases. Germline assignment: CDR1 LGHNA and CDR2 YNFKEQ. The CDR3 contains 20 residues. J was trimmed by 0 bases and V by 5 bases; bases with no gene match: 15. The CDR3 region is CASSIGLAGGPFISTDTQYF. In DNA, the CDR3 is TGTGCCAGCAGCATCGGGCTAGCGGGGGGGCCATTCATTAGCACAGATACGCAGTATTTT.

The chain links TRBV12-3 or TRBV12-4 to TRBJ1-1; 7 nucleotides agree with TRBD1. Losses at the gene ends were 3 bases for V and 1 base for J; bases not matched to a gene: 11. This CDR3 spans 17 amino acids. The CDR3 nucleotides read TGTGCCAGCAGTTTGGTCGGGTGGGGGACAGAGAACACTGAAGCTTTCTTT. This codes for CASSLVGWGTENTEAFF.